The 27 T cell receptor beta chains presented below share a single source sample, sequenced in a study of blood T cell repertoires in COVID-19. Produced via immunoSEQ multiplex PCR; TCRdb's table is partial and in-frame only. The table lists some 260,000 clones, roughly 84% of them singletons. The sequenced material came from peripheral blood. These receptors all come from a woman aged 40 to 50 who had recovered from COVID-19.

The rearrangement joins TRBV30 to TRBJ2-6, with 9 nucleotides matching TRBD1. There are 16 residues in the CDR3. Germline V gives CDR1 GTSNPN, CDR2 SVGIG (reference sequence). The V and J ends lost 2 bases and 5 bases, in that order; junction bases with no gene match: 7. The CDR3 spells CAWSPNRGQRANVLTF. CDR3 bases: TGTGCCTGGAGTCCAAACAGGGGGCAAAGGGCCAACGTCCTGACTTTC.

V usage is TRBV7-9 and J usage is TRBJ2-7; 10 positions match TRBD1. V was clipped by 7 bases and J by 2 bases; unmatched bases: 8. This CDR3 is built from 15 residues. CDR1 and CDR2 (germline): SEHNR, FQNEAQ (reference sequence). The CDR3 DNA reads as TGTGCCAGCACCCCCGATGGGACAGGGGCCTACGAGCAGTACTTC. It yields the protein CASTPDGTGAYEQYF.

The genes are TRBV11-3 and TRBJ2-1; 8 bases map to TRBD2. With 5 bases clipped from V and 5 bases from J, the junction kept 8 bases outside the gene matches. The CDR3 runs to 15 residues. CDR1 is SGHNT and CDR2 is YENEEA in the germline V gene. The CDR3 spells CASSEISGVDNEQFF. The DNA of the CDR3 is TGTGCCAGCAGCGAGATTAGCGGGGTCGACAATGAGCAGTTCTTC.

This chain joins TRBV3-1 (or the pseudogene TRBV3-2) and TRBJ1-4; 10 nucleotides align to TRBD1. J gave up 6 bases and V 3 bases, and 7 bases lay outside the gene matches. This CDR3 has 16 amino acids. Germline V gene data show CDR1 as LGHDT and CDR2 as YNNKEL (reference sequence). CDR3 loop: CASSQKPGTGDEKLFF. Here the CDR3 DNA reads TGTGCCAGCAGCCAGAAGCCCGGGACAGGGGATGAAAAACTGTTTTTT.

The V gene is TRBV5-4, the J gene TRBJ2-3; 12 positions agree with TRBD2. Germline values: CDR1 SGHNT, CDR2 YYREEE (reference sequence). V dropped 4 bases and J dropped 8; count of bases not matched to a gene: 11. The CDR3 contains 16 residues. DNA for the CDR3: TGTGCCAGCAGCCCGAGGACTAGCGGGGCGCCTTCTACGCAGTATTTT. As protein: CASSPRTSGAPSTQYF. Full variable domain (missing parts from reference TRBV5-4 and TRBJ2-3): ETGVTQSPTHLIKTRGQQVTLRCSSQSGHNTVSWYQQALGQGPQFIFQYYREEENGRGNFPPRFSGLQFPNYSSELNVNALELDDSALYLCASSPRTSGAPSTQYFGPGTRLTVL.

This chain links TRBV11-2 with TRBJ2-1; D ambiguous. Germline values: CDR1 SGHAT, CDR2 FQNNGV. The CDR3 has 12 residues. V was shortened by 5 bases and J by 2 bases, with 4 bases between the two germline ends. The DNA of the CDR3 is TGTGCCAGCAGCCCGGCCTACAATGAGCAGTTCTTC. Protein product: CASSPAYNEQFF.

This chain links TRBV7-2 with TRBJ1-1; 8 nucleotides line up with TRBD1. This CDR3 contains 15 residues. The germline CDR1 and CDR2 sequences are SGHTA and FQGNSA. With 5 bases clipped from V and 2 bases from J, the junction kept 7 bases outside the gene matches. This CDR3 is CASSSQGAPNTEAFF. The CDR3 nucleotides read TGTGCCAGCAGCAGTCAGGGGGCTCCTAACACTGAAGCTTTCTTT.

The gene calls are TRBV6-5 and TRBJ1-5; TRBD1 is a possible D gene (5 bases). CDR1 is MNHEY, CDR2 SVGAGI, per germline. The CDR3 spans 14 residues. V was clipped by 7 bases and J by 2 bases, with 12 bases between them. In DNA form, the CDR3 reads TGTGCCAGCACCGCCCAAGGGGGCAATCAGCCCCAGCATTTT. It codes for CASTAQGGNQPQHF.

The CDR3 loop is CASSPPWSSYEQYF. The CDR3 DNA sequence: TGTGCCAGCTCACCACCTTGGAGCTCCTACGAGCAGTACTTC. The chain recombines TRBV18 with TRBJ2-7; D call uncertain. The CDR3 contains 14 residues. CDR1 and CDR2 from the germline V gene are KGHSH and LQKENI. V dropped 0 bases and J dropped 0 bases, with 6 bases sitting between them.

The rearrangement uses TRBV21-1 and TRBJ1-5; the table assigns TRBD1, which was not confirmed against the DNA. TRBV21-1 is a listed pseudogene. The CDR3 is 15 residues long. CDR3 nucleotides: TGTGCCAGCAGCAAAGTAGTACCAGGGGATCAGCCCCAGCATTTT. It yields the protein CASSKVVPGDQPQHF.

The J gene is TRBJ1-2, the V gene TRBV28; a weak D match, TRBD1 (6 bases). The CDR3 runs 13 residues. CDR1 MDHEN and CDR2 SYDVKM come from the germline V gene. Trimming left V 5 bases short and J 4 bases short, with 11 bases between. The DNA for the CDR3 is TGTGCCAGCAGTCAGACAGGAGGCTATGGCTACACCTTC. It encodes CASSQTGGYGYTF.

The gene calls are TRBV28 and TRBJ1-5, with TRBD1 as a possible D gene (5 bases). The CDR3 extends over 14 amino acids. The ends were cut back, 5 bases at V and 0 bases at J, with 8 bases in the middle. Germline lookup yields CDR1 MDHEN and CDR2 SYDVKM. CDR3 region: CASSRQYSNQPQHF. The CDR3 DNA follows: TGTGCCAGCAGTCGACAGTATAGCAATCAGCCCCAGCATTTT.

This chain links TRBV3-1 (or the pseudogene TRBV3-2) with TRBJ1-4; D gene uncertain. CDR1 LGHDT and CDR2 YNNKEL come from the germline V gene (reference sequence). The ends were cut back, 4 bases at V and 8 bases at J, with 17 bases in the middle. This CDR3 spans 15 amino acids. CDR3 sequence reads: CASSRLSPGREKLFF. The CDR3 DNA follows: TGTGCCAGCAGCCGTTTGAGCCCCGGGAGGGAAAAACTGTTTTTT.

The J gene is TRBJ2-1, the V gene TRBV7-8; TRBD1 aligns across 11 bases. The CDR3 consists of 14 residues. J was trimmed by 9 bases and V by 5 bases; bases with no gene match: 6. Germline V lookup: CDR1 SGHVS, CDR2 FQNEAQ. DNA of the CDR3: TGTGCCAGCAGCCCGAGGACAGGGGGCATTGAGCAGTTCTTC. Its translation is CASSPRTGGIEQFF.

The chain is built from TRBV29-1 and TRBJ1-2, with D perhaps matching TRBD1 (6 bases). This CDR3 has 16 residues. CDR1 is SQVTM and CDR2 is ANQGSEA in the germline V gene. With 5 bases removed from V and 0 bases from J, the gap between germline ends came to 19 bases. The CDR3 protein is CSVLASRGSANYGYTF. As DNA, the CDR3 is TGCAGCGTTCTCGCTAGCAGGGGCTCTGCTAACTATGGCTACACCTTC.

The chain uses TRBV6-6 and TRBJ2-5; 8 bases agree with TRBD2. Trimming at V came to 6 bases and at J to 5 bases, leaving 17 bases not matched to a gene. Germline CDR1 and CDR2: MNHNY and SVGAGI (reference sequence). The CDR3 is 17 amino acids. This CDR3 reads CASSRRTSGVTIETQYF. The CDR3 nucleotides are TGTGCCAGCAGCCGACGCACTAGCGGAGTAACCATTGAGACCCAGTACTTC.

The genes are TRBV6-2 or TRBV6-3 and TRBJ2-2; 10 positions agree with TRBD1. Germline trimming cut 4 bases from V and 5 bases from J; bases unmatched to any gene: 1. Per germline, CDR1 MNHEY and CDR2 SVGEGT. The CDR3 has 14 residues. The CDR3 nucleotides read TGTGCCAGCAGTTGGACAGGGGGTACCGGGGAGCTGTTTTTT. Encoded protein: CASSWTGGTGELFF.

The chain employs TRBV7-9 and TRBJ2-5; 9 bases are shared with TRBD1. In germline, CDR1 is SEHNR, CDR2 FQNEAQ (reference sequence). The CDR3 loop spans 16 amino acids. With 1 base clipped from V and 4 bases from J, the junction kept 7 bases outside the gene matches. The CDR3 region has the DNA TGTGCCAGCAGCTTAGGTGGGACAGGGAGGGGAGAGACCCAGTACTTC. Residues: CASSLGGTGRGETQYF.

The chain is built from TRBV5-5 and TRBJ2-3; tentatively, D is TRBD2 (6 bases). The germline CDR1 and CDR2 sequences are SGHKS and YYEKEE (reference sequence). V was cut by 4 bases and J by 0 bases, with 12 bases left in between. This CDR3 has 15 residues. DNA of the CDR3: TGTGCCAGCAGCCCGGACGGGACTAGCACAGATACGCAGTATTTT. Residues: CASSPDGTSTDTQYF.

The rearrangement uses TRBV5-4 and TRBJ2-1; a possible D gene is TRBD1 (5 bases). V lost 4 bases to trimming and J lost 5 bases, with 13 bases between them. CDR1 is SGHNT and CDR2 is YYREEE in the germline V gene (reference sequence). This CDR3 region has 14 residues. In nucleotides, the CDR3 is TGTGCCAGCAGCCCTCCATGGGGCGACAATGAGCAGTTCTTC. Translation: CASSPPWGDNEQFF.

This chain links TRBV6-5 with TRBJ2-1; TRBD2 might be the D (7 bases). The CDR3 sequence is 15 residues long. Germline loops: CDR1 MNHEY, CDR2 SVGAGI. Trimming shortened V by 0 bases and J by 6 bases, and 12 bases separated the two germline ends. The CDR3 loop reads CASSYSGGLSNEQFF. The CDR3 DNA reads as TGTGCCAGCAGTTACTCGGGGGGGCTTAGCAATGAGCAGTTCTTC.

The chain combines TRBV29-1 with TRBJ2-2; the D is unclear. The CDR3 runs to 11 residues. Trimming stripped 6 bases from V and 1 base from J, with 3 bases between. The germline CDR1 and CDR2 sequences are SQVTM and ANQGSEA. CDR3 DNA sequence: TGCAGCGTGAGGAACACCGGGGAGCTGTTTTTT. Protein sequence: CSVRNTGELFF.

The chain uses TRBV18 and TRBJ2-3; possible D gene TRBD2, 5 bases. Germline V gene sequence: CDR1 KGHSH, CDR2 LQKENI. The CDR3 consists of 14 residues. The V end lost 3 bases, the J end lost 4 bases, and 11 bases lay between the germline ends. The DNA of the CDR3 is TGTGCCAGCTCACCTGCGGGTGGGTCAGATACGCAGTATTTT. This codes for CASSPAGGSDTQYF.

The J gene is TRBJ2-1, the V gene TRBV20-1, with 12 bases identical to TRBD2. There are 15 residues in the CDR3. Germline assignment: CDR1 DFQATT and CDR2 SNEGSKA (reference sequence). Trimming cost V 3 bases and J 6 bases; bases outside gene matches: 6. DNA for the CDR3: TGCAGTGCTAGTTCTAGACTAGCGGGGGCCAATGAGCAGTTCTTC. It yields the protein CSASSRLAGANEQFF.

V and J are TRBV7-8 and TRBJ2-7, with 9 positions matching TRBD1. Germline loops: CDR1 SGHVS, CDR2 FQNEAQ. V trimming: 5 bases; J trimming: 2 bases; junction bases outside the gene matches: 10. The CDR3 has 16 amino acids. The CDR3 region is CASSTPGQGYPYEQYF. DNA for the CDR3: TGTGCCAGCAGCACACCGGGACAGGGATATCCCTACGAGCAGTACTTC.

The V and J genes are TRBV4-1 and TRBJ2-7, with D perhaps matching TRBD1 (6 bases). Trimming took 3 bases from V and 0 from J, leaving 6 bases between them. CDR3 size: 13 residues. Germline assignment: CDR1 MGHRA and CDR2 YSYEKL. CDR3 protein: CASSQDSSYEQYF. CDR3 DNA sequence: TGCGCCAGCAGCCAGGACAGCTCCTACGAGCAGTACTTC.

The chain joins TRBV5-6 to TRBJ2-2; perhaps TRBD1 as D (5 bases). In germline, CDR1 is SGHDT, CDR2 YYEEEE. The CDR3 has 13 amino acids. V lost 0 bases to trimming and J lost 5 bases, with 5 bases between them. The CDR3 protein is CASSLAGTGELFF. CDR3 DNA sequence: TGTGCCAGCAGCTTGGCAGGGACCGGGGAGCTGTTTTTT.